This T cell receptor beta chain was captured by sequencing in a study of T cell responses to AZD1222 COVID-19 vaccine. Data came from immunoSEQ multiplex PCR; TCRdb stores just in-frame clones and leaves some out. The table shows 210,000 or so clones, with roughly 94% occurring only once. Comments on this clone: What it recognizes is unknown.

Study results and caveats: Repertoire collection took place solely once the T cell response had peaked. Increased Spike-specific TCR breadth and depth were observed after two AZD1222 doses. Regions 160-218 and 743-854 held dominance among vaccine-associated CD4 TCRs, which spanned spike. Reports indicate that nearly half of spike-specific TCRs are directed at unmutated variant regions.

The sequencing used peripheral blood, collected 28 days after the second dose of the MenACWY control vaccine. The clonotype was recovered from an adult who received the MenACWY meningococcal vaccine as a control.

DNA for the CDR3: TGTGCCAGCAGCCAAGGGGGGACCTTTCCTAATGAGCAGTTCTTC. It codes for CASSQGGTFPNEQFF. This chain connects TRBV14 to TRBJ2-1; D tentatively reads TRBD1 or TRBD2 (5 bases each). The V end was cut by 1 base, the J end by 7 bases, with 14 bases between. CDR3 length equals 15 residues. The germline gives CDR1 SGHDN, CDR2 FVKESK.